This is a list of T cell receptor beta chains from one sample in a study of blood T cell repertoires in COVID-19. The assay was immunoSEQ multiplex PCR, and TCRdb's table has in-frame clones only and misses some. Of 200,000 to 250,000 clones in the sample, roughly nine tenths are singletons; the top ten hold 10% to 11%. Sequencing input: PBMCs or T cells enriched from blood (not recorded which). The receptors originated from a man aged 30 to 39 who had recovered from COVID-19. Both conserved end residues are part of each CDR3. Each record gives: clone size, J gene, V gene, D gene, CDR3 protein, CDR3 DNA. The D gene is left open where the match is weak. Where a row states a size, it is once, few, many or the class of an expanded clone; other rows omit it.

>.|TRBJ1-5|TRBV6-5|.
CASSYGGAGQPQHF
TGTGCCAGCAGTTACGGGGGGGCAGGTCAGCCCCAGCATTTT
>.|TRBJ1-1|TRBV3-1/TRBV3-2|TRBD1
CASSLGDRNTEAFF
TGTGCCAGCAGCCTGGGGGACAGAAACACTGAAGCTTTCTTT
>.|TRBJ1-4|TRBV3-1/TRBV3-2|TRBD1
CASSPGQVMGEKLFF
TGTGCCAGCAGCCCGGGACAGGTAATGGGTGAAAAACTGTTTTTT
>few|TRBJ2-7|TRBV5-6|.
CASSFLSFSSYEQYF
TGTGCCAGCAGCTTTCTCTCCTTTAGCTCCTACGAGCAGTACTTC
>.|TRBJ1-3|TRBV2|.
CASSEGNSGNTIYF
TGTGCCAGCAGTGAGGGCAACTCTGGAAACACCATATATTTT
>.|TRBJ2-7|TRBV11-2|.
CASSLGPDRPTYEQYF
TGTGCCAGCAGCTTAGGGCCGGACAGACCGACCTACGAGCAGTACTTC
>.|TRBJ2-1|TRBV9|.
CASSLPGDTEQFF
TGTGCCAGCAGCCTCCCTGGGGACACTGAGCAGTTCTTC
>.|TRBJ2-2|TRBV4-2|TRBD2
CASSQDRTGGLGELFF
TGTGCCAGCAGCCAAGATCGAACGGGGGGGCTGGGGGAGCTGTTTTTT
>.|TRBJ1-2|TRBV19|TRBD1
CASSIDDRGQDGYTF
TGTGCCAGTAGTATAGACGACAGGGGGCAGGATGGCTACACCTTC
>.|TRBJ2-2|TRBV27|.
CASSLLAIASRGGELFF
TGTGCCAGCAGTTTATTGGCTATCGCGAGTCGGGGCGGGGAGCTGTTTTTT
>.|TRBJ1-2|TRBV27|.
CASMGSPPRGYTF
TGTGCCAGCATGGGGAGCCCACCGAGAGGCTACACCTTC
>.|TRBJ1-1|TRBV27|.
CASSRSLGGSNTEAFF
TGTGCCAGCAGTCGTTCCCTTGGCGGGTCGAACACTGAAGCTTTCTTT
>.|TRBJ2-7|TRBV5-1|TRBD1
CASRDTGGEQYF
TGCGCCAGCAGGGACACAGGGGGCGAGCAGTACTTC
>.|TRBJ2-1|TRBV3-1/TRBV3-2|TRBD2
CASSQFPGASGRNEQFF
TGTGCCAGCAGCCAATTCCCCGGGGCTAGCGGGAGGAATGAGCAGTTCTTC
>.|TRBJ2-1|TRBV5-1|.
CASSLTTPDNEQFF
TGCGCCAGCAGCTTGACTACCCCGGACAATGAGCAGTTCTTC
>.|TRBJ2-1|TRBV5-6|.
CASSWLDGVNVFF
TGTGCCAGCAGCTGGTTGGACGGGGTAAACGTGTTCTTC
>.|TRBJ1-1|TRBV5-1|.
CASSPGWDTEAFF
TGCGCCAGCAGCCCCGGGTGGGACACTGAAGCTTTCTTT
>.|TRBJ2-1|TRBV10-3|TRBD2
CAIRPGAGGPHEQFF
TGTGCCATCAGGCCGGGGGCGGGGGGGCCCCATGAGCAGTTCTTC